This T cell receptor (beta chain) was captured in a study of T cell changes during pregnancy in multiple sclerosis. V gave up 4 bases and J gave up 4 bases, with 17 bases separating them. Germline-derived CDR1 and CDR2 are SGHRS and YFSETQ. The CDR3 is 15 residues long. Here immunoSEQ multiplex PCR was the method, and the copy in TCRdb shows in-frame clones only, minus some. The table shows about 20,000 clones, with about 84% occurring only once. The sequence came from a female donor with multiple sclerosis, enrolled in a pregnancy study. The chain uses TRBV5-1 and TRBJ1-1; weak D call: TRBD1 (6 bases). The material was CD8+ T cells from peripheral blood mononuclear cells, obtained after pregnancy. CDR3 residues: CASSIQQGRGTEAFF. In nucleotides, the CDR3 is TGCGCCAGCAGCATCCAACAGGGTAGGGGCACTGAAGCTTTCTTT.